This T cell receptor beta chain was documented in a study of metastatic and nonmetastatic thyroid tumors. With MiXCR, TCRdb reprocessed the PCR reads. The table shows about 33,000 clones, with about a sixth occurring only once. Trimming cost V 2 bases and J 0 bases, with 10 bases left between them. The length of the CDR3 is 15 residues. Germline V lookup: CDR1 MDHEN, CDR2 SYDVKM. Before thyroid surgery, none of the patients had received any treatment. This clone showed up many times. Other DNA variants within this sample encode the same CDR3. The source of this sequence is a male donor with papillary thyroid cancer or a benign thyroid nodule (not recorded which). Some clones in this sample may be carry-over from other donors' samples. V usage is TRBV28 and J usage is TRBJ1-1; D ambiguous. Sequenced: blood. Here the CDR3 DNA reads TGTGCCAGCAGTTTAGTGAGTCTCCTGAACACTGAAGCTTTCTTT. It is translated as CASSLVSLLNTEAFF. Full variable domain (remainder filled in from reference TRBV28 and TRBJ1-1): DVKVTQSSRYLVKRTGEKVFLECVQDMDHENMFWYRQDPGLGLRLIYFSYDVKMKEKGDIPEGYSVSREKKERFSLILESASTNQTSMYLCASSLVSLLNTEAFFGQGTRLTVV.